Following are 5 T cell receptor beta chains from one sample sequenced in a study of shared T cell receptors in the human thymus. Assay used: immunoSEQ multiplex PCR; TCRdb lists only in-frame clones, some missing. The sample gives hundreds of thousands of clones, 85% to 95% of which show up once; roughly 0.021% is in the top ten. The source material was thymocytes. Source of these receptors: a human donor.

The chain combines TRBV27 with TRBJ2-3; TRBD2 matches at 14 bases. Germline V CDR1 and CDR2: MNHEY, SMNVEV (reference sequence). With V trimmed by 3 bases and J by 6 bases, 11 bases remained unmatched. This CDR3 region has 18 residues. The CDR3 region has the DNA TGTGCCAGCAGTTTCCCAAGACTAGCGGGAGGGGACCCGGATACGCAGTATTTT. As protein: CASSFPRLAGGDPDTQYF.

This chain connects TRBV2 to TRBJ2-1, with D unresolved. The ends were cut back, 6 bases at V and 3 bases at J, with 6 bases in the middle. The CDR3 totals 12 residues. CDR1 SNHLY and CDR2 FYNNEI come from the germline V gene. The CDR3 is CASRGFYNEQFF. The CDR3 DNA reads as TGTGCCAGCAGGGGGTTCTACAATGAGCAGTTCTTC.

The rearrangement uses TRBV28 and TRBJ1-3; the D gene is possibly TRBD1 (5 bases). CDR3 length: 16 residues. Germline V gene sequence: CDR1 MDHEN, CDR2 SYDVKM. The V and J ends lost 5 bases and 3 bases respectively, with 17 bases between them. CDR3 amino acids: CASSPNRSSIGNTIYF. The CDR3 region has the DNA TGTGCCAGCAGTCCCAACAGGTCCTCAATTGGAAACACCATATATTTT.

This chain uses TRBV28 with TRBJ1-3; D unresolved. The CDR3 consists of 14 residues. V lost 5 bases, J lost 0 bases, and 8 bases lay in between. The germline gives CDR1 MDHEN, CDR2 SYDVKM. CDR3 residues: CASSRMHSGNTIYF. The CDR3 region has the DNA TGTGCCAGCAGTAGGATGCACTCTGGAAACACCATATATTTT.

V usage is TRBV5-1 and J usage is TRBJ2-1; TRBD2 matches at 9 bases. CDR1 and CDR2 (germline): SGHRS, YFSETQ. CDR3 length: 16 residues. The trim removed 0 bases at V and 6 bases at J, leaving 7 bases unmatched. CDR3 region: CASSLGGTSRINEQFF. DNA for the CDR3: TGCGCCAGCAGCTTGGGGGGGACTAGCAGAATCAATGAGCAGTTCTTC.